What follows are 5 T cell receptor beta chains derived from one specimen sequenced in a study of PD-1 blockade in classical Hodgkin lymphoma. Clones were sequenced by immunoSEQ multiplex PCR, and TCRdb holds only the in-frame ones, with some missing. The sample includes approximately 44,000 clones, 66% of them seen just once. Sample time point: cycle 4 day 1 (C4D1), after five to seven weeks of nivolumab. All the patients suffered relapse after autologous stem cell transplantation, and brentuximab vedotin exposure differed. The sequenced sample was peripheral blood mononuclear cells (PBMCs), obtained before the fourth cycle of nivolumab. Receptors originate from a human donor with classical Hodgkin lymphoma.

The chain uses TRBV11-2 and TRBJ2-5; 12 bases are shared with TRBD2. Germline trimming cut 0 bases from V and 5 bases from J; bases unmatched to any gene: 7. The CDR3 covers 17 residues. Germline V gene lookup returns CDR1 SGHAT and CDR2 FQNNGV. This CDR3 reads CASSLDLAGGPWETQYF. DNA for the CDR3: TGTGCCAGCAGCTTAGACCTAGCGGGAGGGCCTTGGGAGACCCAGTACTTC.

The chain is built from TRBV27 and TRBJ2-7; D is unresolved. Per the germline V gene, CDR1 is MNHEY and CDR2 is SMNVEV (reference sequence). The CDR3 extends over 14 amino acids. The germline V and J ends were trimmed by 3 bases and 0 bases, with 9 bases remaining between them. The CDR3 loop reads CASSLFDTSYEQYF. The CDR3 DNA reads as TGTGCCAGCAGTTTGTTCGACACCTCCTACGAGCAGTACTTC.

The gene calls are TRBV9 and TRBJ2-7, with a weak D call TRBD1 (6 bases). CDR3 size: 13 residues. V was cut by 0 bases and J by 6 bases, with 10 bases left in between. Germline-derived CDR1 and CDR2 are SGDLS and YYNGEE. CDR3 protein: CASSVAGVGEQYF. The CDR3 coding sequence is TGTGCCAGCAGCGTAGCAGGGGTCGGCGAGCAGTACTTC.

This clone was found once. The genes are TRBV10-2 and TRBJ2-1; 9 bases map to TRBD1. The CDR3 spans 13 residues. With 5 bases clipped from V and 10 bases from J, the junction kept 6 bases outside the gene matches. Germline CDR1 reads WSHSY; CDR2 reads SAAADI. The CDR3 spells CASSSDRGWEQFF. The CDR3 DNA reads as TGCGCCAGCAGTTCCGACAGGGGGTGGGAGCAGTTCTTC.

This clone was picked up a small number of times. The J gene is TRBJ2-7, the V gene TRBV6-1, with D perhaps TRBD1 (6 bases). V shed 2 bases and J shed 5 bases, with 16 bases lying between them. The CDR3 totals 15 residues. Germline V gives CDR1 MNHNS, CDR2 SASEGT. Here the CDR3 reads CASSETLQGGNEQYF. Written as DNA, the CDR3 is TGTGCCAGCAGTGAAACCTTACAGGGTGGCAACGAGCAGTACTTC.